This T cell receptor beta chain was profiled in a study of T cell changes during pregnancy in multiple sclerosis. Produced via immunoSEQ multiplex PCR; TCRdb's table is partial and in-frame only. Of some 30,000 clones in the sample, about nine tenths were seen once. V shed 5 bases and J 6 bases; nucleotides not matched to a gene: 5. This CDR3 region has 14 residues. Germline CDR1 reads LNHDA; CDR2 reads SQIVND (reference sequence). Sequencing used CD8+ T cells from peripheral blood mononuclear cells, obtained before pregnancy. The receptor's source is a female donor with multiple sclerosis, enrolled in a pregnancy study. This chain uses TRBV19 with TRBJ2-2, with 8 bases aligning to TRBD1. The CDR3 protein is CASSATDRAGELFF. In DNA form, the CDR3 reads TGTGCCAGTAGTGCCACGGACAGGGCCGGGGAGCTGTTTTTT. The whole variable domain, remainder taken from reference TRBV19 and TRBJ2-2, is DGGITQSPKYLFRKEGQNVTLSCEQNLNHDAMYWYRQDPGQGLRLIYYSQIVNDFQKGDIAEGYSVSREKKESFPLTVTSAQKNPTAFYLCASSATDRAGELFFGEGSRLTVL.